These 5 T cell receptor beta chains were all obtained from the same sample, sequenced in a study of blood T cells in healthy people across ages. It was with a sample-barcoded 5' primer and a J-beta primer mix that a second PCR of roughly 6 to 11 cycles was run. TCRdb itself ran the 5' RACE reads through MiXCR, one entry per CDR3 protein. The sample lists 500,000 to 550,000 distinct CDR3 sequences, 20% to 30% seen once, with 8.7% in the top ten. This sample also belongs to another study, concerning T cells of mothers and their children.

Sequences were obtained from blood. The receptors here all came from a boy younger than 18 in good health.

J is TRBJ2-5 and V is TRBV6-2 or TRBV6-3; 9 bases agree with TRBD1. Losses at the gene ends were 5 bases for V and 2 bases for J; bases not matched to a gene: 18. CDR1 and CDR2 from the germline V gene are MNHEY and SVGEGT. There are 19 residues in the CDR3. CDR3 DNA: TGTGCCAGCAGTGGCCCCGGACAGGGGAACTACGTAGCGCAAGAGACCCAGTACTTC. As protein: CASSGPGQGNYVAQETQYF.

The gene calls are TRBV20-1 and TRBJ2-5, with 12 bases aligning to TRBD2. The DNA end lines up better with TRBJ2-7; the J call may be wrong. The germline CDR1 and CDR2 sequences are DFQATT and SNEGSKA (reference sequence). The CDR3 extends over 14 amino acids. The CDR3 sequence: CSSWTSGDSYEQYF. DNA for the CDR3: TGCAGTTCCTGGACTAGCGGGGACTCCTACGAGCAGTACTTC.

V usage is TRBV6-5 and J usage is TRBJ1-1; perhaps TRBD1 as D (6 bases). The CDR3 extends over 17 amino acids. V dropped 0 bases and J dropped 0 bases, with 14 bases sitting between them. The germline V gene has CDR1 MNHEY and CDR2 SVGAGI. CDR3 sequence (DNA): TGTGCCAGCAGTTACTCTGCCCTTAGGGGGGTGAACACTGAAGCTTTCTTT. It is translated as CASSYSALRGVNTEAFF.

This clonotype was seen a handful of times. This chain links TRBV20-1 with TRBJ2-5, with 14 nucleotides matching TRBD2. The CDR3 is 14 residues long. The V gene end was trimmed by 6 bases and the J gene end by 8 bases; junction bases not matched to a gene: 8. Per germline, CDR1 DFQATT and CDR2 SNEGSKA (reference sequence). As DNA, the CDR3 is TGCAGTGCACAGGGACTAGCGGGAGACCGTACCCAGTACTTC. Its protein is CSAQGLAGDRTQYF.

This chain links TRBV7-2 with TRBJ2-2; 8 positions match TRBD1. This CDR3 region has 14 residues. V lost 7 bases, J lost 7 bases, and 8 bases stayed unmatched. CDR1 is SGHTA and CDR2 is FQGNSA in the germline V gene. The CDR3, as DNA: TGTGCCAGCACGGAATACAGGGGGTACGGGGAGCTGTTTTTT. Its translation is CASTEYRGYGELFF.